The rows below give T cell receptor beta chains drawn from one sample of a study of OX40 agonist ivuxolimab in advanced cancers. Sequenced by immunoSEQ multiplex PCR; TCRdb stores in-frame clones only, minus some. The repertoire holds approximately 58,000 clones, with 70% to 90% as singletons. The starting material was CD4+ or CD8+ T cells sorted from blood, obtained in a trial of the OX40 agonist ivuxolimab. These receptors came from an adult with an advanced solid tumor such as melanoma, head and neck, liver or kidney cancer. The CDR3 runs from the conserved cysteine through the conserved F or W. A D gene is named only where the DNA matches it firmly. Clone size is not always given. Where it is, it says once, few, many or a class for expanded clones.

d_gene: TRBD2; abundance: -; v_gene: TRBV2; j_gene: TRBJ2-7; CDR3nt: TGTGCCAGCAGTGAACATAGCGGGAGGGCAAGTGAGCAGTACTTC; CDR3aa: CASSEHSGRASEQYF
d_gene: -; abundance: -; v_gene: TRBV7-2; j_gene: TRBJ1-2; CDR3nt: TGTGCCAGCAGTTCTCTGGGGATCGCGAACTATGGCTACACCTTC; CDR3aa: CASSSLGIANYGYTF
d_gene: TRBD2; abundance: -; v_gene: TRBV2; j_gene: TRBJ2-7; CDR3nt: TGTGCCACCGGCCCGGGACTAGCGGGAGGTTCCTACGAGCAGTACTTC; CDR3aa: CATGPGLAGGSYEQYF
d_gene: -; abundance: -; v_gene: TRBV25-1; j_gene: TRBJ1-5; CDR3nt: TGTGCCAGCAGTGAGGCAAGTAGCAATCAGCCCCAGCATTTT; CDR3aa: CASSEASSNQPQHF
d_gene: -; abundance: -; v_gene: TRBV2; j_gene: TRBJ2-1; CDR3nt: TGTGCCAGCAGTGCTAGTAGCGGCCTGGTGAGGCAGTTCTTC; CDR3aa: CASSASSGLVRQFF
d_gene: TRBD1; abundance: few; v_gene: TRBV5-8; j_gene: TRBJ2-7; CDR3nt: TGTGCCAGCAGATCCAGGGGGAGTCCCTACGAGCAGTACTTC; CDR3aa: CASRSRGSPYEQYF
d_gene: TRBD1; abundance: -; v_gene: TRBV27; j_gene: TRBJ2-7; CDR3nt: TGTGCCAGCAGTTTACTTCACAGGGGCGCCGAGCAGTACTTC; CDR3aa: CASSLLHRGAEQYF
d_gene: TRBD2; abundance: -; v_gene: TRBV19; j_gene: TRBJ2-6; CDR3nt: TGTGCCAGTACCTCATTGAGCGGGGTGGCTGGGGCCAACGTCCTGACTTTC; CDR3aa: CASTSLSGVAGANVLTF
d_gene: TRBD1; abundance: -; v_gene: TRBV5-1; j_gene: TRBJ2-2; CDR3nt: TGCGCCAGCAGGTGGACAGGAACCACCGGGGAGCTGTTTTTT; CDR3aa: CASRWTGTTGELFF
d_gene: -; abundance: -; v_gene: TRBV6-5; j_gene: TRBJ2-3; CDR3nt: TGTGCCAGCAGCCCCGGGGATACGCAGTATTTT; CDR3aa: CASSPGDTQYF
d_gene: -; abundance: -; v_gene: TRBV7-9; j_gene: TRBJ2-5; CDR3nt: TGTGCCAGCAGCTTCCGTAGGGACTCTCAAGAGACCCAGTACTTC; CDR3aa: CASSFRRDSQETQYF
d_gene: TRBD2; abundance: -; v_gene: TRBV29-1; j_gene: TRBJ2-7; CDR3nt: TGCAGCGTAACGGCTAGCGGGGGCTACGAGCAGTACTTC; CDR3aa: CSVTASGGYEQYF
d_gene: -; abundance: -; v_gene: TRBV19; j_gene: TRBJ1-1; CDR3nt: TGTGCCAGTAGTCTCCCTGGCGGGACGGAAGCTTTCTTT; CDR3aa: CASSLPGGTEAFF